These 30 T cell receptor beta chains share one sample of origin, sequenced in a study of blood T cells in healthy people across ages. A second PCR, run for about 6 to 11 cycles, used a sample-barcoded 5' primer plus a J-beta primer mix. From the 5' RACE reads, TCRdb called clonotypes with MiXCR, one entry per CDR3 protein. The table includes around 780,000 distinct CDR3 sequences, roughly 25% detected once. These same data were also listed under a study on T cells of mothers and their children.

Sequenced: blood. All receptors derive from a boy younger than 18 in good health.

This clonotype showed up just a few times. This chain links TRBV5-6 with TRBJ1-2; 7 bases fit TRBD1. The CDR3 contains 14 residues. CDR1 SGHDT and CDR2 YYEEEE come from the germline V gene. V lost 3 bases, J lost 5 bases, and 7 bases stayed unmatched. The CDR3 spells CASSSLGTAYGYTF. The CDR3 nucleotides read TGTGCCAGCAGCTCGCTGGGGACAGCTTATGGCTACACCTTC.

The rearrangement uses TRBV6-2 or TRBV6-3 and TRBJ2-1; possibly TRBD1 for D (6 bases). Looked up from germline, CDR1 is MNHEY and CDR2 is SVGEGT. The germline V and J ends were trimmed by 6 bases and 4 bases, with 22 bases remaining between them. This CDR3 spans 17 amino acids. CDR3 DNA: TGTGCCAGCAGGCACATGGGGTCAGGGGCGATATACAATGAGCAGTTCTTC. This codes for CASRHMGSGAIYNEQFF.

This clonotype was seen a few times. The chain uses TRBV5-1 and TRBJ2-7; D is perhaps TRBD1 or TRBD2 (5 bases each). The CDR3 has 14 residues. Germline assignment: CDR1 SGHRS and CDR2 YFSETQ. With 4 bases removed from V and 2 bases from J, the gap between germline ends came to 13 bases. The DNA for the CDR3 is TGCGCCAGCAGCCGGGACGGATTTACCTACGAGCAGTACTTC. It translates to CASSRDGFTYEQYF.

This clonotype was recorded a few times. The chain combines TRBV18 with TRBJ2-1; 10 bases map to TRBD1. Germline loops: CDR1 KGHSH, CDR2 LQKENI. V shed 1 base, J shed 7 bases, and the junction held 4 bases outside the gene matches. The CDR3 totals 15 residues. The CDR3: CASSPRTGGTNEQFF. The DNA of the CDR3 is TGTGCCAGCTCACCACGGACAGGGGGTACGAATGAGCAGTTCTTC.

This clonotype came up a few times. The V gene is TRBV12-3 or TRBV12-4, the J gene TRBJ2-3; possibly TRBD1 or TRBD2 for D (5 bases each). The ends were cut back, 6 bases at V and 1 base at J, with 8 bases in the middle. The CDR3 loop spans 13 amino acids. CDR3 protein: CASREGRTDTQYF. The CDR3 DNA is TGTGCCAGCAGAGAGGGGCGCACAGATACGCAGTATTTT.

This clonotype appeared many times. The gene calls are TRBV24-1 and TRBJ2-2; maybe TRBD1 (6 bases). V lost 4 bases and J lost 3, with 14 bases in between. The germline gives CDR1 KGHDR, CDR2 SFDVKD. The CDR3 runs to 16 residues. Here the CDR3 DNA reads TGTGCCACCAGTGACCCACAGGGTGGGTACACCGGGGAGCTGTTTTTT. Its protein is CATSDPQGGYTGELFF.

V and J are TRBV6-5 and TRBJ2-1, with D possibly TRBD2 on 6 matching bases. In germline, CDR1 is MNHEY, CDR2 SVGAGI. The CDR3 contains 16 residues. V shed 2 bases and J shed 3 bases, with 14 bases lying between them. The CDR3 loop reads CASSYLTGDGYNEQFF. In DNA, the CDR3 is TGTGCCAGCAGTTACCTAACGGGGGACGGCTACAATGAGCAGTTCTTC.

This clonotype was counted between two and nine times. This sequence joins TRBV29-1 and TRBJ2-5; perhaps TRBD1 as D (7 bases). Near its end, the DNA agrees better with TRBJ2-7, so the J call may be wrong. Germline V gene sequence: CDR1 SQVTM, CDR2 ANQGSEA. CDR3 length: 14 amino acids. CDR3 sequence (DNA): TGCAGCGTTGAGAACAGGGGAGGAACCTACGAGCAGTACTTC. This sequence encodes CSVENRGGTYEQYF.

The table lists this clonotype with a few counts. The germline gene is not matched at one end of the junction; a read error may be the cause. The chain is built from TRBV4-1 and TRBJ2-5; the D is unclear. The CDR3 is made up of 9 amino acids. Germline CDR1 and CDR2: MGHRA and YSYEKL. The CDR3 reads CASSRPMVF. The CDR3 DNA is TGCGCCAGCAGCCGACCGATGGTCTTC.

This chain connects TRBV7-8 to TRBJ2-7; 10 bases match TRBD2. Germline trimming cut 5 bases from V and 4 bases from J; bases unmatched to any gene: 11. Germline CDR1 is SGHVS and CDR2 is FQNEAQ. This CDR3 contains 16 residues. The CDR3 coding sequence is TGTGCCAGCAGCCTCGGATTTAGCGGGGGGATTTACGAGCAGTACTTC. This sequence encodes CASSLGFSGGIYEQYF.

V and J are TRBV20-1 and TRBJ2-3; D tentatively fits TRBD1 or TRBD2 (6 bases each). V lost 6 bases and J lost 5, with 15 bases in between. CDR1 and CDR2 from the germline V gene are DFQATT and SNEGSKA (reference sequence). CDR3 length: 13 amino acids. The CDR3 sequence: CSALRGAGDTQYF. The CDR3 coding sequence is TGCAGTGCATTGAGGGGGGCCGGAGATACGCAGTATTTT.

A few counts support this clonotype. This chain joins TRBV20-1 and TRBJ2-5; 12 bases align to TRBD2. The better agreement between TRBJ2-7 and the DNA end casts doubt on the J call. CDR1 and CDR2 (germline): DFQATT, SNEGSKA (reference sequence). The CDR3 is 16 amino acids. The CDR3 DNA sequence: TGCAGTGCTCGACAAGCTAGCGGGGGGGCCTCTCTCGAGCAGTACTTC. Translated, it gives CSARQASGGASLEQYF.

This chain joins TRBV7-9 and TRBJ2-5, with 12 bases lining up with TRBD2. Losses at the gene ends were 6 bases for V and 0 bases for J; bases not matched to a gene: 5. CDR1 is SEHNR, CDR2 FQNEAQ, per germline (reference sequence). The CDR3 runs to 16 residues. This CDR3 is CASRQTSGGYQETQYF. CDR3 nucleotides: TGTGCCAGCAGGCAGACTAGCGGGGGTTACCAAGAGACCCAGTACTTC.

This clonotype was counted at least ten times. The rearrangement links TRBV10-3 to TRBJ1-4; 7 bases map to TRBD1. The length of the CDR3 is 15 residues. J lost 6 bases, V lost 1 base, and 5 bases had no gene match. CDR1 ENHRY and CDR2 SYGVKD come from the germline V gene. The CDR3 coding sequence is TGTGCCATCAGTGAGTACGGGACAGCCGATGAAAAACTGTTTTTT. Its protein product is CAISEYGTADEKLFF.

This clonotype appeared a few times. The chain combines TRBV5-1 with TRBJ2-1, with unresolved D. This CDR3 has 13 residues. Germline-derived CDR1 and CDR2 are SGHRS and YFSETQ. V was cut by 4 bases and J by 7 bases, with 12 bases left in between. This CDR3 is CASSPSTENEQFF. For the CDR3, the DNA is TGCGCCAGCAGCCCGAGTACTGAGAATGAGCAGTTCTTC.

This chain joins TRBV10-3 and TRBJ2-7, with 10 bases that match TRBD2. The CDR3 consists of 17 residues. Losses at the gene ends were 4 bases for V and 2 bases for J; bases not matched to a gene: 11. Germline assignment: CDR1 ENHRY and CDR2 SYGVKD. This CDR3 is CAISGAPLAGAAYEQYF. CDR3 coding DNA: TGTGCCATCAGTGGGGCCCCCCTAGCGGGGGCAGCCTACGAGCAGTACTTC.

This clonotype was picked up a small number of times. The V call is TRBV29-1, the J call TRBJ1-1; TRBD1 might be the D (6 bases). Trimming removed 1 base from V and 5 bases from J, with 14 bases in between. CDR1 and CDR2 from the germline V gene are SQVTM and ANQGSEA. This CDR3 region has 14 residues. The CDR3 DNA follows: TGCAGCGTTGAAGTCAGGGGAGGTGAGACTGAAGCTTTCTTT. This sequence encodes CSVEVRGGETEAFF.

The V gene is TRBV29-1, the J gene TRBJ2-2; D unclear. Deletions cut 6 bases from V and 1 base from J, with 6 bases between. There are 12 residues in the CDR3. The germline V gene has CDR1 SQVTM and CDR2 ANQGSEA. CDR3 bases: TGCAGCGTCGTCATGAACACCGGGGAGCTGTTTTTT. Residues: CSVVMNTGELFF.

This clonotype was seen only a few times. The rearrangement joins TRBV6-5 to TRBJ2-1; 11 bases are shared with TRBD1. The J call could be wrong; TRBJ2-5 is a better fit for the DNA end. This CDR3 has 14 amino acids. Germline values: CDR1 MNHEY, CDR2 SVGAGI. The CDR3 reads CASRAGQGAGTQYF. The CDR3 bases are TGTGCCAGCAGGGCAGGACAGGGGGCGGGGACCCAGTACTTC.

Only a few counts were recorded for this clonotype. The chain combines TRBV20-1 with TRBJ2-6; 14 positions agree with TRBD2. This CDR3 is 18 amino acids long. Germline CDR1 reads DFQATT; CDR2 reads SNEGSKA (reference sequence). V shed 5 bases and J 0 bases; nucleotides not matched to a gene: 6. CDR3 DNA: TGCAGTGCTGGGGGACTAGCGGGGGCGCACTCTGGGGCCAACGTCCTGACTTTC. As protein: CSAGGLAGAHSGANVLTF.

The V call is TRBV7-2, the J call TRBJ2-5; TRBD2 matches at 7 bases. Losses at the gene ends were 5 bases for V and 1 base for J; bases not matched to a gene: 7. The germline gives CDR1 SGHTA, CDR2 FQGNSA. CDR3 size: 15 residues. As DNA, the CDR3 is TGTGCCAGCAGCCAGGGTGGGGGGGTCCAAGAGACCCAGTACTTC. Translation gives CASSQGGGVQETQYF.

The CDR3 DNA reads TGTGCCAGCTTCGACGGGGATGGGACCAAAAACATTCAGTACTTC. It yields the protein CASFDGDGTKNIQYF. V and J are TRBV5-5 and TRBJ2-4; D may be TRBD2 (5 bases). The V gene lost 7 bases and the J gene lost 2 bases, with 16 bases spanning the gap. Per the germline V gene, CDR1 is SGHKS and CDR2 is YYEKEE (reference sequence). The CDR3 contains 15 residues.

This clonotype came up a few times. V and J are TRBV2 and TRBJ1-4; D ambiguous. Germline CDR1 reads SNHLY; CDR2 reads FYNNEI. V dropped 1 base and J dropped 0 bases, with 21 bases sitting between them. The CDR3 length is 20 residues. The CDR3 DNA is TGTGCCAGCAGTGAAGGGAAAAAGATGCAACCAGATGCAACTAATGAAAAACTGTTTTTT. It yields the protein CASSEGKKMQPDATNEKLFF.

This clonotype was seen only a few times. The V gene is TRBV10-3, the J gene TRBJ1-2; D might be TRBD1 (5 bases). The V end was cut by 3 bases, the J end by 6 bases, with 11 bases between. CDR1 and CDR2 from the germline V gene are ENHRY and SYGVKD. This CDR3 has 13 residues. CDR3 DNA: TGTGCCATCAGTGACGCGGTAGGGGATGGCTACACCTTC. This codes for CAISDAVGDGYTF.

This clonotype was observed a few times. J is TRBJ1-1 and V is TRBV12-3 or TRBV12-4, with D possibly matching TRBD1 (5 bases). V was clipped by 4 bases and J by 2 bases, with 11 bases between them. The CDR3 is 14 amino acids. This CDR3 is CASSYGTQNTEAFF. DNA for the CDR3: TGTGCCAGCAGTTACGGGACTCAAAACACTGAAGCTTTCTTT.

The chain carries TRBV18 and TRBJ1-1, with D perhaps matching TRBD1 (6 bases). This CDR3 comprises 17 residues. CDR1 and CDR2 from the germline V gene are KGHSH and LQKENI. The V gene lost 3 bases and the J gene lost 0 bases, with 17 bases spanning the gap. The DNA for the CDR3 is TGTGCCAGCTCACCCAGGGGCGTAGCCCTTATGAACACTGAAGCTTTCTTT. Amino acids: CASSPRGVALMNTEAFF.

CDR3 in DNA: TGTGCCAGCAGTCCGGGACCGACGACTTTAGCCAAAAACATTCAGTACTTC. Its protein is CASSPGPTTLAKNIQYF. The gene calls are TRBV28 and TRBJ2-4; D tentatively reads TRBD1 or TRBD2 (5 bases each). CDR1 and CDR2 (germline): MDHEN, SYDVKM. This CDR3 comprises 17 residues. Trimming took off 5 bases at V and 0 bases at J, with 17 bases between the two ends.

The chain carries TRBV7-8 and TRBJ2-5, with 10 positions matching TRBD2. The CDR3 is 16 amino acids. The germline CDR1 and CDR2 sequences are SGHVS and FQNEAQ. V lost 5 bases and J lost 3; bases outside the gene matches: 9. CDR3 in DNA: TGTGCCAGCAGCGCAGCGGTACTAGCGGGGAAAGAGACCCAGTACTTC. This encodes CASSAAVLAGKETQYF.

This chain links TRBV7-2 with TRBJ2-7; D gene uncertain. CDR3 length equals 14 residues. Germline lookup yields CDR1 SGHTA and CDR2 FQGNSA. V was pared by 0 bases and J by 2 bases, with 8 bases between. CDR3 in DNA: TGTGCCAGCAGCTTAGCTTTAAGAGCCTACGAGCAGTACTTC. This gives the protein CASSLALRAYEQYF.

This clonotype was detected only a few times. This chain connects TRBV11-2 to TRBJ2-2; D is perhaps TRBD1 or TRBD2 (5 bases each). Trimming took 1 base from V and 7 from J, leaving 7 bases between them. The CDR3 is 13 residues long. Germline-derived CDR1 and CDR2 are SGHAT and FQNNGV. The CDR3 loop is CASSLAGGGELFF. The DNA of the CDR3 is TGTGCCAGCAGCTTAGCTGGGGGCGGGGAGCTGTTTTTT.